This T cell receptor (beta chain) was documented in a study of cytomegalovirus exposure and HLA in healthy donors. This CDR3 spans 13 amino acids. V lost 2 bases to trimming and J lost 4 bases, with 6 bases between them. Germline V gene sequence: CDR1 SGHVS, CDR2 FNYEAQ. The PCR made use of 60 Vbeta and 13 Jbeta primers. The protocol was immunoSEQ multiplex PCR, while the TCRdb copy is restricted to in-frame clones and leaves out a portion. The table has under 200,000 clones, 70% to 80% seen once. Sequencing was carried out using PBMCs. The rearrangement uses TRBV7-6 and TRBJ1-5; D gene unclear. This clonotype was sampled from a woman under 40 in good health and CMV-seropositive. The CDR3 protein is CASSLSLNQPQHF. The CDR3 region has the DNA TGTGCCAGCAGCTTAAGCTTGAATCAGCCCCAGCATTTT.